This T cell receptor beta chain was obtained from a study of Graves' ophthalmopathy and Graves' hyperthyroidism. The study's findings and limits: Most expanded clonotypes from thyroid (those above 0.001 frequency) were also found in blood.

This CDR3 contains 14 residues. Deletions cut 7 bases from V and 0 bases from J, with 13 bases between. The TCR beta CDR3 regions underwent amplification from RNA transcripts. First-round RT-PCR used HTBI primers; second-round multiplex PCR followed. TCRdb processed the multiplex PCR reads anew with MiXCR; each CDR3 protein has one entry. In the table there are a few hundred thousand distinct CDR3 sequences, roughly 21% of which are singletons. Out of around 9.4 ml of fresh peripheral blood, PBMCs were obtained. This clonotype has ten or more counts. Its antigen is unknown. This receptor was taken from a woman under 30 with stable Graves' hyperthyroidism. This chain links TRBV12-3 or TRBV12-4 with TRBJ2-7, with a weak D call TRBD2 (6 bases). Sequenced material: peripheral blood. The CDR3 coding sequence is TGTGCCAGCACCACGGGGAGGAGCTCCTACGAGCAGTACTTC. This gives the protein CASTTGRSSYEQYF.